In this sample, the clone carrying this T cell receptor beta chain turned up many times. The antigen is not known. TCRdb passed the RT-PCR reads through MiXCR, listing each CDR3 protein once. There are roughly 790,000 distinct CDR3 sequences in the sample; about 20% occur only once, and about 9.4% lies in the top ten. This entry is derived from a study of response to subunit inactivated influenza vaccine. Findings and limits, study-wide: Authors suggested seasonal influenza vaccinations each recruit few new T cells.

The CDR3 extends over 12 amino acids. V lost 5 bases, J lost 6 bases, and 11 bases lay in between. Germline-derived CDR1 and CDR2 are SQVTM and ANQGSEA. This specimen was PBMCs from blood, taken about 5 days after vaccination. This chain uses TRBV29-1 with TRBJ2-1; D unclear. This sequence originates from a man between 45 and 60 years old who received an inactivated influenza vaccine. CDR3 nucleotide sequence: TGCAGCGTTCGAGGCGGCGGCAATGAGCAGTTCTTC. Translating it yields CSVRGGGNEQFF.